This TCR beta chain was obtained from a study of cytomegalovirus exposure and HLA in healthy donors. The PCR was carried out with 60 Vbeta primers and 13 Jbeta primers. Clones were read by immunoSEQ multiplex PCR, and TCRdb kept only the in-frame ones, dropping some. The table lists 150,000 to 200,000 clones, 80% to 90% of them singletons. Germline loops: CDR1 SGHNT, CDR2 YYREEE (reference sequence). The V end was cut by 3 bases, the J end by 8 bases, with 11 bases between. This CDR3 comprises 12 residues. About this clone itself: The antigen is undetermined.

Regarding the study as a whole: Later work found that TCR association rates differed between HLA loci; DRB1 had the most and HLA-C the fewest. In vitro work confirmed that a few CMV-associated chains recognize CMV antigens.

This chain uses TRBV5-4 with TRBJ2-5; D not certain. This clonotype originated in a man aged 40-50 years in good health and CMV-seropositive. Source material: PBMCs. The chain's CDR3 is CASSSASDTQYF. The CDR3 nucleotides are TGTGCCAGCAGCTCCGCGAGTGATACCCAGTACTTC.